This TCR beta chain was retrieved from a study of T-cell reconstitution after alpha-beta-depleted transplantation in children. This clonotype was counted only a few times. This CDR3 is built from 16 residues. Germline trimming cut 4 bases from V and 6 bases from J; bases unmatched to any gene: 11. Germline loops: CDR1 LGHDT, CDR2 YNNKEL (reference sequence). Library preparation (for TCRbeta) was performed with unique molecular identifiers. TCRdb passed the PCR reads through MiXCR, listing each CDR3 protein once. The data contain just under 550,000 distinct CDR3 sequences, about a sixth of them singletons.

Here the sequenced sample was PBMCs from the stem cell graft donor, taken from the stem cell graft. The sequence was collected from a human donor who donated a stem cell graft to a child with acute lymphoblastic leukemia. The chain couples TRBV3-1 to TRBJ2-3, with 9 bases aligning to TRBD2. The CDR3 protein is CASSLMASGIKDTQYF. The DNA of the CDR3 is TGTGCCAGCAGCCTGATGGCTAGCGGGATAAAGGATACGCAGTATTTT.